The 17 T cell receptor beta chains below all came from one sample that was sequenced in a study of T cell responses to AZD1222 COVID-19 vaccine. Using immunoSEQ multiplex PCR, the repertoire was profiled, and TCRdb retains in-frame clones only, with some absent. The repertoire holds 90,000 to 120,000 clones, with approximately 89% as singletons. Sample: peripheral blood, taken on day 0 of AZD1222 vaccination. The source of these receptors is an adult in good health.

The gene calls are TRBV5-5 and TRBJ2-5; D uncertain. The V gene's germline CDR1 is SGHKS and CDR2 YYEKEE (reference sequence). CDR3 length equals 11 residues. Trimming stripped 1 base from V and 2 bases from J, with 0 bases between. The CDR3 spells CASSLQETQYF. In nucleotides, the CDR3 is TGTGCCAGCAGCTTGCAAGAGACCCAGTACTTC.

CDR3 nucleotides: TGTGCCAGCAGCCTTTGGGGGGGTGAAAAACTGTTTTTT. Translating it yields CASSLWGGEKLFF. V usage is TRBV28 and J usage is TRBJ1-4; TRBD1 is a possible D gene (5 bases). V lost 6 bases, J lost 7 bases, and 12 bases lay in between. This CDR3 contains 13 residues. The germline V gene encodes CDR1 MDHEN and CDR2 SYDVKM. Together with reference TRBV28 and TRBJ1-4, the CDR3 gives the full variable domain: DVKVTQSSRYLVKRTGEKVFLECVQDMDHENMFWYRQDPGLGLRLIYFSYDVKMKEKGDIPEGYSVSREKKERFSLILESASTNQTSMYLCASSLWGGEKLFFGSGTQLSVL.

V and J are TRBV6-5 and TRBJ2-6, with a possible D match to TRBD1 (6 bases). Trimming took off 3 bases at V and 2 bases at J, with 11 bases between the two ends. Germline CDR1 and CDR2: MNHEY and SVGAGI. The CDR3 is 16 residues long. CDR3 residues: CASSYWGRPGANVLTF. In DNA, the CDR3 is TGTGCCAGCAGTTATTGGGGGCGCCCTGGGGCCAACGTCCTGACTTTC.

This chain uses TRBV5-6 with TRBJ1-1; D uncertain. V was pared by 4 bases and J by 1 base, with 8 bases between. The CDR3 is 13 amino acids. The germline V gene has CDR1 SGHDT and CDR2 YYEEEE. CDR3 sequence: CASSRTQNTEAFF. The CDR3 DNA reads TGTGCCAGCAGCAGGACGCAGAACACTGAAGCTTTCTTT.

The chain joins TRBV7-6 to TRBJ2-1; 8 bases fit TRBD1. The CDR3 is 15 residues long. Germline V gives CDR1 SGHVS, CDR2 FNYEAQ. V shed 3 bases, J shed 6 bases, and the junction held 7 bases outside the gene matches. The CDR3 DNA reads TGTGCCAGCAGCTTTGCGTCCGGGACAGGCAATGAGCAGTTCTTC. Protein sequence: CASSFASGTGNEQFF.

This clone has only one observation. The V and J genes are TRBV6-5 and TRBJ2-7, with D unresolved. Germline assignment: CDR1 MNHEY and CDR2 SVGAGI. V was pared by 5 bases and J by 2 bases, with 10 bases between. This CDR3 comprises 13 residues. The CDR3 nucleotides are TGTGCCAGCAGTCCATACTCTACCTACGAGCAGTACTTC. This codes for CASSPYSTYEQYF.

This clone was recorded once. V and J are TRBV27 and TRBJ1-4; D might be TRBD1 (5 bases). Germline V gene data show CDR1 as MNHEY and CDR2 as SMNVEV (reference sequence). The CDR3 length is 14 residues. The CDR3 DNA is TGTGCTTCCCGCCCGCAGGAAAGGGGTGAAAAACTGTTTTTT. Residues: CASRPQERGEKLFF.

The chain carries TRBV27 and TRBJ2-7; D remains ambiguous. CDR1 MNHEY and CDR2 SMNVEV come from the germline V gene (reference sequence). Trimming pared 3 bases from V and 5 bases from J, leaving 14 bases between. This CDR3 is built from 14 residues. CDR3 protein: CASSFTGPEDEQYF. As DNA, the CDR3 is TGTGCCAGCAGTTTTACCGGGCCTGAGGACGAGCAGTACTTC.

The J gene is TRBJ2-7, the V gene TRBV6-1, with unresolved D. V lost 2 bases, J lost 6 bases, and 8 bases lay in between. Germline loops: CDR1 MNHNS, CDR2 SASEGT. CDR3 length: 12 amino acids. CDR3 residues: CASSERWGEQYF. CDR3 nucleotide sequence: TGTGCCAGCAGTGAACGGTGGGGCGAGCAGTACTTC.

The CDR3 coding sequence is TGTGCCAGCAGCCCCATTTATGCAGGCACCCATGGCTACACCTTC. Its protein product is CASSPIYAGTHGYTF. The J gene is TRBJ1-2, the V gene TRBV3-1 (or the pseudogene TRBV3-2); D ambiguous. There are 15 residues in the CDR3. Deletions cut 4 bases from V and 6 bases from J, with 18 bases between. Germline assignment: CDR1 LGHDT and CDR2 YNNKEL (reference sequence).

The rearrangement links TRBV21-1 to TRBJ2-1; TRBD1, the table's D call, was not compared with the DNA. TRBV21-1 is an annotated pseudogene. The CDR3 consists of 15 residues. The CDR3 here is CASRRGTGRNNEQFF. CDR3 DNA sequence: TGTGCCAGCAGAAGGGGGACAGGAAGAAACAATGAGCAGTTCTTC.

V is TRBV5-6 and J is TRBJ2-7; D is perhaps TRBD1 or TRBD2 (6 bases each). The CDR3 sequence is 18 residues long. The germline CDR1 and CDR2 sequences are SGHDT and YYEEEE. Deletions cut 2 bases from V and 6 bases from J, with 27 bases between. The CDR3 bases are TGTGCCAGCAGCTTAAGGGGGGCGGCAGGGAGTTTGCTGCGCGAGCAGTACTTC. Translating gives CASSLRGAAGSLLREQYF. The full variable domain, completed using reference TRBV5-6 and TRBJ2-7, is DAGVTQSPTHLIKTRGQQVTLRCSPKSGHDTVSWYQQALGQGPQFIFQYYEEEERQRGNFPDRFSGHQFPNYSSELNVNALLLGDSALYLCASSLRGAAGSLLREQYFGPGTRLTVT.

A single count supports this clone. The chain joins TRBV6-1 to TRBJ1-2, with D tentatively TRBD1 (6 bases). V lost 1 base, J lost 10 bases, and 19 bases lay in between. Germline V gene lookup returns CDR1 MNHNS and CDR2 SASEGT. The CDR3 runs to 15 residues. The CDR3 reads CASSEGGGSWTDYTF. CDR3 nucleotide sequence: TGTGCCAGCAGTGAAGGGGGGGGCTCGTGGACGGACTACACCTTC.

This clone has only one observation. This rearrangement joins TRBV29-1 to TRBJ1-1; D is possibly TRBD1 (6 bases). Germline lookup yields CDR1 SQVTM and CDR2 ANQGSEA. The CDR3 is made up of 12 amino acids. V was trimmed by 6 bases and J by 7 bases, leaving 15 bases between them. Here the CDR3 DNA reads TGCAGCGTCTCCCAGGGGCCTATTGAAGCTTTCTTT. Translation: CSVSQGPIEAFF.

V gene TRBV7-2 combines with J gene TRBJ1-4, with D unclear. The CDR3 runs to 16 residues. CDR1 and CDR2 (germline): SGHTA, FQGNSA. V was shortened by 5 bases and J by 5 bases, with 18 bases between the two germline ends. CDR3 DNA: TGTGCCAGCAGCAACAGTTTGGGGAACCAAAATGAAAAACTGTTTTTT. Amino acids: CASSNSLGNQNEKLFF.

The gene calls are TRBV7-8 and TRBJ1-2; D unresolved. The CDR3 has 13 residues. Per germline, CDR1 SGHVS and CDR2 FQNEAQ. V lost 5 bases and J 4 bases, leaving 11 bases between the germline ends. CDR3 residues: CASSEVGSYGYTF. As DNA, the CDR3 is TGTGCCAGCAGCGAGGTGGGGAGCTATGGCTACACCTTC.

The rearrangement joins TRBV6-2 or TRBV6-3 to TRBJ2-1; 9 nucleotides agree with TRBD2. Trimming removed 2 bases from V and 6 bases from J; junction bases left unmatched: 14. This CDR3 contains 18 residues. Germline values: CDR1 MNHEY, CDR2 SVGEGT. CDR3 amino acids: CASSYPLAAGLARNEQFF. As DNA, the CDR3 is TGTGCCAGCAGTTACCCGCTCGCGGCGGGACTAGCACGCAATGAGCAGTTCTTC.